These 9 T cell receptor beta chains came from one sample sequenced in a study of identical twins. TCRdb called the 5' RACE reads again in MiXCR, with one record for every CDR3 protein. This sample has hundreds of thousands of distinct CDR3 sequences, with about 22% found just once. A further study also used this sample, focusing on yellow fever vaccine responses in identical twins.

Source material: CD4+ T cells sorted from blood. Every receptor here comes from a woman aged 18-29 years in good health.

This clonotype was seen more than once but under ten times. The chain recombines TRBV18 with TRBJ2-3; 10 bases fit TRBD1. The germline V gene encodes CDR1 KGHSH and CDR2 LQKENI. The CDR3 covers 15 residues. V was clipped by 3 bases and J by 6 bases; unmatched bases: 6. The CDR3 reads CASSPTGGNHDTQYF. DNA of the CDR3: TGTGCCAGCTCACCGACAGGGGGCAATCATGATACGCAGTATTTT.

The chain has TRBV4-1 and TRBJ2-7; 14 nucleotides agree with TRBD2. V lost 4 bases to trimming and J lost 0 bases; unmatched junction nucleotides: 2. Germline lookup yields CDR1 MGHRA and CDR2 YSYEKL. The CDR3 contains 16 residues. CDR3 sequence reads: CASSPGLAGVSYEQYF. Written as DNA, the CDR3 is TGCGCCAGCAGCCCGGGACTAGCGGGGGTCTCCTACGAGCAGTACTTC.

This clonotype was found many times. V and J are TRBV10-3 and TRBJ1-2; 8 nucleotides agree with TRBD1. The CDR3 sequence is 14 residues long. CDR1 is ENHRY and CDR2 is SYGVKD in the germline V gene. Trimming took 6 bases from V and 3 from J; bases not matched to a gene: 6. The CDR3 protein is CAIRRTGSDYGYTF. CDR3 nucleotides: TGTGCCATCAGAAGGACAGGGTCCGACTATGGCTACACCTTC.

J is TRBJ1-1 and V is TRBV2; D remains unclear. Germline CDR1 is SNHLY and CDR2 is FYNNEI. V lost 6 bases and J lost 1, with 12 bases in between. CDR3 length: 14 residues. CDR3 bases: TGTGCCAGCAGCCGAACCCCGGGGAACACTGAAGCTTTCTTT. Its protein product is CASSRTPGNTEAFF.

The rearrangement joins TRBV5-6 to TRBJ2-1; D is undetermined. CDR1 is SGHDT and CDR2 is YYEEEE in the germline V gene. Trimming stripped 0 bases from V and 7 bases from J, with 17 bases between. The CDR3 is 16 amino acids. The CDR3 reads CASSLVPAILGNEQFF. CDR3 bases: TGTGCCAGCAGCTTGGTTCCGGCCATTTTAGGTAATGAGCAGTTCTTC.

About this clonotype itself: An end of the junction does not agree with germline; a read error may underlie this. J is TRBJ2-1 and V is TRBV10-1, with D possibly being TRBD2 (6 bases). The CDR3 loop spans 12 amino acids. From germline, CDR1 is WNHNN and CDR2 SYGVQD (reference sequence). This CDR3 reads CASSDGIGTRDF. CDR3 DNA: TGCGCCAGCAGTGACGGAATAGGGACTCGGGACTTC.

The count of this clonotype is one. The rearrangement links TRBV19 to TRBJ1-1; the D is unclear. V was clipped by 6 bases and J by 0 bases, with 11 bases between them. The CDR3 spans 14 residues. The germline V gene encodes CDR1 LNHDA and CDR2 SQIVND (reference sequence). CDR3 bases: TGTGCCAGTAGGGGCTTACAGCTGAACACTGAAGCTTTCTTT. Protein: CASRGLQLNTEAFF.

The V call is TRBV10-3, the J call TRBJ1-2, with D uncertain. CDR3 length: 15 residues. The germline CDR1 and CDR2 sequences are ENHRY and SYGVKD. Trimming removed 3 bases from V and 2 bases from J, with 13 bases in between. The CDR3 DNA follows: TGTGCCATCAGTGATGGGATGATGGCGAACTATGGCTACACCTTC. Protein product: CAISDGMMANYGYTF.

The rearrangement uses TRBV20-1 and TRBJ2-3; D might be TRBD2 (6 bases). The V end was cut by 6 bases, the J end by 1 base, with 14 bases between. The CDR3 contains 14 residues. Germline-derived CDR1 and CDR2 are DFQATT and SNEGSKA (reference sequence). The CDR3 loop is CSALAEPGTDTQYF. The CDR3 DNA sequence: TGCAGTGCCTTAGCGGAGCCTGGCACAGATACGCAGTATTTT.